The 30 T cell receptor beta chains below all came from one sample that was sequenced in a study of OX40 agonist ivuxolimab in advanced cancers. The protocol was immunoSEQ multiplex PCR, while the TCRdb copy is restricted to in-frame clones and leaves out a portion. This table holds roughly 72,000 clones, roughly 80% found once. The sequences come from CD4+ or CD8+ T cells sorted from blood, collected in a trial of the OX40 agonist ivuxolimab. The receptors shown here come from an adult with an advanced solid tumor such as melanoma, head and neck, liver or kidney cancer.

The chain joins TRBV10-3 to TRBJ2-3; weak D call: TRBD2 (5 bases). The germline V gene encodes CDR1 ENHRY and CDR2 SYGVKD. The germline V and J ends were trimmed by 2 bases and 0 bases, with 9 bases remaining between them. This CDR3 has 15 residues. The CDR3: CAISEARTSTDTQYF. CDR3 coding DNA: TGTGCCATCAGTGAGGCACGGACTAGCACAGATACGCAGTATTTT.

This sequence joins TRBV5-1 and TRBJ2-5; 7 bases are shared with TRBD2. Looked up from germline, CDR1 is SGHRS and CDR2 is YFSETQ. Losses at the gene ends were 1 base for V and 1 base for J; bases not matched to a gene: 7. This CDR3 is built from 16 residues. In DNA, the CDR3 is TGCGCCAGCAGCTTGAACGGTGGGACTACCCAAGAGACCCAGTACTTC. This codes for CASSLNGGTTQETQYF.

The V and J genes are TRBV11-2 and TRBJ2-3; the match to TRBD2 covers 8 bases. Germline values: CDR1 SGHAT, CDR2 FQNNGV. The CDR3 has 16 amino acids. After removal of 5 bases from V and 0 bases from J, the junction contained 7 bases not matched to a gene. The CDR3 region is CASSTISGRSTDTQYF. DNA for the CDR3: TGTGCCAGCAGCACAATAAGCGGGAGAAGCACAGATACGCAGTATTTT.

The chain has TRBV30 and TRBJ2-1; the D gene could be TRBD1 or TRBD2 (5 bases each). Germline V lookup: CDR1 GTSNPN, CDR2 SVGIG (reference sequence). Trimming removed 3 bases from V and 10 bases from J, with 13 bases in between. This CDR3 comprises 12 residues. CDR3 sequence: CAWRAGSAEQFF. The CDR3, as DNA: TGTGCCTGGAGGGCAGGGAGTGCCGAGCAGTTCTTC.

The chain joins TRBV11-1 to TRBJ2-1, with 11 nucleotides matching TRBD1. The germline gives CDR1 SGHAT, CDR2 FQDESV (reference sequence). The CDR3 runs 15 residues. V lost 4 bases and J lost 2; bases outside the gene matches: 1. In nucleotides, the CDR3 is TGTGCCAGCAGCTGGGACAGGGGGACCTACAATGAGCAGTTCTTC. Protein: CASSWDRGTYNEQFF.

V is TRBV6-1 and J is TRBJ2-5; 8 nucleotides line up with TRBD2. Germline assignment: CDR1 MNHNS and CDR2 SASEGT. The junction had 10 bases not matched to a gene; V was cut back by 5 bases and J by 5 bases. This CDR3 region has 15 residues. This chain's CDR3 is CASSFNPRGAETQYF. The CDR3 DNA reads TGTGCCAGCAGTTTTAATCCGCGGGGGGCCGAGACCCAGTACTTC.

This chain links TRBV18 with TRBJ2-7; D is unclear. The CDR3 sequence is 14 residues long. Germline CDR1 reads KGHSH; CDR2 reads LQKENI. Between the trimmed V and J ends, which lost 2 bases and 5 bases, there was a span of 13 bases. CDR3 residues: CASSPSLAVDEQYF. The CDR3 DNA reads as TGTGCCAGCTCACCAAGTCTGGCAGTAGACGAGCAGTACTTC.

This chain uses TRBV5-6 with TRBJ1-1; D remains unclear. The CDR3 covers 11 residues. V lost 6 bases and J lost 1, with 4 bases in between. CDR1 and CDR2 (germline): SGHDT, YYEEEE. The CDR3 spells CASNGNTEAFF. CDR3 coding DNA: TGTGCCAGCAATGGGAACACTGAAGCTTTCTTT.

The V and J genes are TRBV10-3 and TRBJ2-4; D tentatively fits TRBD1 or TRBD2 (5 bases each). Germline loops: CDR1 ENHRY, CDR2 SYGVKD. This CDR3 contains 16 residues. The germline V and J ends were trimmed by 0 bases and 8 bases, with 17 bases remaining between them. The CDR3 DNA reads as TGTGCCATCAGTGAGTCGAAGAACAGCCAGGGAGACATTCAGTACTTC. The encoded protein is CAISESKNSQGDIQYF.

This chain uses TRBV28 with TRBJ1-2; D is ambiguous. CDR1 is MDHEN and CDR2 is SYDVKM in the germline V gene. V gave up 3 bases and J gave up 6 bases, with 17 bases separating them. This CDR3 contains 15 residues. CDR3 amino acids: CASSFSYRTQHGYTF. CDR3 nucleotides: TGTGCCAGCAGTTTCTCCTACCGTACACAACATGGCTACACCTTC.

This clone was seen a handful of times. The V call is TRBV5-1, the J call TRBJ2-7; either TRBD1 or TRBD2 may fit D (5 bases each). Germline V gene lookup returns CDR1 SGHRS and CDR2 YFSETQ. The CDR3 spans 14 residues. V dropped 0 bases and J dropped 3 bases, with 10 bases sitting between them. CDR3 loop: CASSLGGSGYEQYF. The CDR3 nucleotides are TGCGCCAGCAGCTTGGGGGGGAGTGGCTACGAGCAGTACTTC.

This chain connects TRBV9 to TRBJ2-2, with 7 bases identical to TRBD1. The CDR3 covers 16 residues. Germline CDR1 reads SGDLS; CDR2 reads YYNGEE. The trim removed 1 base at V and 6 bases at J, leaving 9 bases unmatched. As DNA, the CDR3 is TGTGCCAGCAGCGTAAACAGGGGCCCCTGGGCCGGGGAGCTGTTTTTT. This sequence encodes CASSVNRGPWAGELFF.

This chain connects TRBV2 to TRBJ2-3, with D unresolved. Germline loops: CDR1 SNHLY, CDR2 FYNNEI. CDR3 length: 12 residues. V lost 3 bases to trimming and J lost 7 bases, with 8 bases between them. The CDR3 DNA reads as TGTGCCAGCAGTGACAGGTCAAATACGCAGTATTTT. Its protein is CASSDRSNTQYF.

V is TRBV5-6 and J is TRBJ1-5; D is unclear. Germline V gene lookup returns CDR1 SGHDT and CDR2 YYEEEE. CDR3 length equals 14 residues. Trimming pared 1 base from V and 5 bases from J, leaving 10 bases between. The chain's CDR3 is CASSLYADYQPQHF. The CDR3, as DNA: TGTGCCAGCAGCTTGTACGCGGACTATCAGCCCCAGCATTTT.

A few counts support this clone. This rearrangement joins TRBV6-6 to TRBJ1-6; no clear D. The V and J ends lost 8 bases and 1 base respectively, with 9 bases between them. This CDR3 comprises 14 residues. CDR1 and CDR2 from the germline V gene are MNHNY and SVGAGI (reference sequence). Written as DNA, the CDR3 is TGTGCCAGCTCCCCCACATCCTATAATTCACCCCTCCACTTT. Translating gives CASSPTSYNSPLHF.

J is TRBJ1-5 and V is TRBV14; weak D call: TRBD1 (5 bases). Germline loops: CDR1 SGHDN, CDR2 FVKESK. CDR3 length: 13 residues. V lost 6 bases and J 5 bases, leaving 11 bases between the germline ends. The CDR3 region is CASSLGVHQPQHF. The CDR3 coding sequence is TGTGCCAGCAGTTTAGGGGTCCATCAGCCCCAGCATTTT. The variable domain in full, completed from reference TRBV14 and TRBJ1-5, reads EAGVTQFPSHSVIEKGQTVTLRCDPISGHDNLYWYRRVMGKEIKFLLHFVKESKQDESGMPNNRFLAERTGGTYSTLKVQPAELEDSGVYFCASSLGVHQPQHFGDGTRLSIL.

This rearrangement joins TRBV2 to TRBJ1-3, with D unresolved. Germline CDR1 is SNHLY and CDR2 is FYNNEI. CDR3 length: 16 amino acids. Trimming pared 1 base from V and 0 bases from J, leaving 10 bases between. CDR3 DNA: TGTGCCAGCAGTGAAGTATCCGCGAGCTCTGGAAACACCATATATTTT. Translation gives CASSEVSASSGNTIYF.

The chain combines TRBV5-1 with TRBJ2-7, with TRBD1 matching 11 bases. V shed 4 bases, J shed 2 bases, and the junction held 8 bases outside the gene matches. Germline CDR1 is SGHRS and CDR2 is YFSETQ. The CDR3 is made up of 16 amino acids. This CDR3 reads CASSQQPGQGAYEQYF. DNA of the CDR3: TGCGCCAGCAGCCAACAACCGGGACAGGGGGCCTACGAGCAGTACTTC.

The rearrangement uses TRBV19 and TRBJ2-2; D not certain. The CDR3 runs to 15 residues. Germline V gives CDR1 LNHDA, CDR2 SQIVND (reference sequence). Trimming left V 10 bases short and J 1 base short, with 16 bases between. For the CDR3, the DNA is TGTGCCACTGGATTTTCGGGCCAGAACACCGGGGAGCTGTTTTTT. Residues: CATGFSGQNTGELFF.

The rearrangement joins TRBV18 to TRBJ2-3; the match to TRBD2 covers 12 bases. This CDR3 contains 16 residues. V lost 6 bases and J lost 2; bases outside the gene matches: 6. Looked up from germline, CDR1 is KGHSH and CDR2 is LQKENI. This CDR3 reads CASSLAGGPITDTQYF. The DNA for the CDR3 is TGTGCCAGCTCCCTAGCGGGGGGGCCAATCACAGATACGCAGTATTTT.

The CDR3 here is CSVSQGYEQYF. The CDR3 nucleotides are TGCAGCGTGTCGCAAGGTTACGAGCAGTACTTC. The genes are TRBV29-1 and TRBJ2-7; D not certain. From germline, CDR1 is SQVTM and CDR2 ANQGSEA. CDR3 length: 11 residues. The V end lost 6 bases, the J end lost 4 bases, and 10 bases lay between the germline ends.

A word on this clone: In the same sample, other DNA sequences code for this CDR3. This chain links TRBV7-9 with TRBJ2-7, with 9 bases that match TRBD1. The CDR3 loop spans 16 amino acids. V was pared by 3 bases and J by 0 bases, with 6 bases of the junction left unmatched. Germline loops: CDR1 SEHNR, CDR2 FQNEAQ (reference sequence). This CDR3 reads CASSLGGTGSSYEQYF. DNA for the CDR3: TGTGCCAGCAGCTTGGGGGGGACAGGGAGCTCCTACGAGCAGTACTTC. The complete variable domain, with remaining parts taken from reference TRBV7-9 and TRBJ2-7, reads DTGVSQNPRHKITKRGQNVTFRCDPISEHNRLYWYRQTLGQGPEFLTYFQNEAQLEKSRLLSDRFSAERPKGSFSTLEIQRTEQGDSAMYLCASSLGGTGSSYEQYFGPGTRLTVT.

The rearrangement uses TRBV6-1 and TRBJ1-1; perhaps TRBD1 as D (5 bases). The germline V gene has CDR1 MNHNS and CDR2 SASEGT. Trimming pared 5 bases from V and 7 bases from J, leaving 17 bases between. This CDR3 contains 14 residues. The CDR3 nucleotides are TGTGCCAGCAGTCCGGACGGGGGAAAATATGAAGCTTTCTTT. This codes for CASSPDGGKYEAFF.

The V call is TRBV6-5, the J call TRBJ1-2; 9 bases align to TRBD1. V was pared by 7 bases and J by 3 bases, with 6 bases of the junction left unmatched. CDR1 is MNHEY and CDR2 is SVGAGI in the germline V gene. The CDR3 consists of 14 residues. The CDR3 nucleotides read TGTGCCAGCATTTTGACAGGGGGAGACTATGGCTACACCTTC. It specifies CASILTGGDYGYTF.

This clone appeared a few times. This rearrangement joins TRBV5-6 to TRBJ2-3, with 15 bases that match TRBD2. The CDR3 spans 18 residues. Germline loops: CDR1 SGHDT, CDR2 YYEEEE. Trimming at V came to 3 bases and at J to 4 bases, leaving 9 bases not matched to a gene. The CDR3 is CASSSVGLAGGDPDTQYF. As DNA, the CDR3 is TGTGCCAGCAGCTCGGTGGGACTAGCGGGAGGCGACCCAGATACGCAGTATTTT.

The rearrangement joins TRBV11-3 to TRBJ2-7, with a possible D match to TRBD1 (6 bases). V was shortened by 5 bases and J by 0 bases, with 17 bases between the two germline ends. The germline CDR1 and CDR2 sequences are SGHNT and YENEEA. The CDR3 extends over 16 amino acids. CDR3 DNA: TGTGCCAGCAGCCCCCGGGACACCTTCAGCTCCTACGAGCAGTACTTC. Translation: CASSPRDTFSSYEQYF.

The chain links TRBV19 to TRBJ2-7; TRBD1 is a possible D gene (5 bases). CDR3 length: 14 amino acids. V shed 6 bases and J shed 5 bases, with 17 bases lying between them. Germline-derived CDR1 and CDR2 are LNHDA and SQIVND (reference sequence). Here the CDR3 DNA reads TGTGCCAGTAGCCTAGGGGTTGGAGAGGACGAGCAGTACTTC. Amino acid sequence: CASSLGVGEDEQYF.

The chain joins TRBV7-8 to TRBJ2-1, with D unclear. Germline loops: CDR1 SGHVS, CDR2 FQNEAQ. The CDR3 has 12 amino acids. V lost 2 bases to trimming and J lost 5 bases, with 4 bases between them. CDR3 nucleotide sequence: TGTGCCAGCAGCTTAACGAACAATGAGCAGTTCTTC. Amino acid sequence: CASSLTNNEQFF.

The rearrangement uses TRBV5-1 and TRBJ2-2; D gene ambiguous. The CDR3 contains 15 residues. Germline V gene data show CDR1 as SGHRS and CDR2 as YFSETQ. Trimming removed 5 bases from V and 2 bases from J, with 13 bases in between. CDR3 in DNA: TGCGCCAGCAGGATCGGGTTCTCTAACACCGGGGAGCTGTTTTTT. Its translation: CASRIGFSNTGELFF.

This chain uses TRBV11-3 with TRBJ1-1, with 7 nucleotides matching TRBD1. Germline V CDR1 and CDR2: SGHNT, YENEEA. The CDR3 consists of 14 residues. V gave up 5 bases and J gave up 5 bases; unmatched junction bases: 8. The CDR3 DNA sequence: TGTGCCAGCAGCCTAGGGGGCATAGGGACTGAAGCTTTCTTT. It translates to CASSLGGIGTEAFF.